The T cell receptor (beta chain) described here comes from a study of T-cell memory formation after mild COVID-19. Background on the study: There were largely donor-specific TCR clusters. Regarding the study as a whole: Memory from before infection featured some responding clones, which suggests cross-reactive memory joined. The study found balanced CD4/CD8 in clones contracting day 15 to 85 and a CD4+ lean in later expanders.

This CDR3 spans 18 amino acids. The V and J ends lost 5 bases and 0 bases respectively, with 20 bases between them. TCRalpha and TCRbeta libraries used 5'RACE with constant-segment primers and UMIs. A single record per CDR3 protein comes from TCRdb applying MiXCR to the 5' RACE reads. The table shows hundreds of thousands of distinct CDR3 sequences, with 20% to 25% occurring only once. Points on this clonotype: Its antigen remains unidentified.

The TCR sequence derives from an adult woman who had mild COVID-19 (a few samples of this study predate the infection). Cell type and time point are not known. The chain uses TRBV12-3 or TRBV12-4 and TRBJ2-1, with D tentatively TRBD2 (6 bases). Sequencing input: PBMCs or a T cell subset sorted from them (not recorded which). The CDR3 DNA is TGTGCCAGCAGTGGGGGGTCGTACCGGCGGATCTCCTACAATGAGCAGTTCTTC. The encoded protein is CASSGGSYRRISYNEQFF.